A single TCR beta chain is shown here with its context. The source of the sample is a study of blood T cell repertoires in COVID-19. The protocol was immunoSEQ multiplex PCR, while the TCRdb copy is restricted to in-frame clones and leaves out a portion. The table includes some 180,000 clones, roughly 76% detected once. The CDR3 contains 16 residues. Trimming removed 4 bases from V and 4 bases from J; junction bases left unmatched: 8. Germline V CDR1 and CDR2: SGDLS, YYNGEE. The TCR was taken from a woman older than 75 with COVID-19, enrolled during active disease. The genes are TRBV9 and TRBJ2-2, with 9 bases matching TRBD1. Sequencing was performed on peripheral blood. The CDR3 here is CASSSGQGLGTGELFF. The DNA for the CDR3 is TGTGCCAGCAGCTCCGGACAGGGGCTGGGCACCGGGGAGCTGTTTTTT.